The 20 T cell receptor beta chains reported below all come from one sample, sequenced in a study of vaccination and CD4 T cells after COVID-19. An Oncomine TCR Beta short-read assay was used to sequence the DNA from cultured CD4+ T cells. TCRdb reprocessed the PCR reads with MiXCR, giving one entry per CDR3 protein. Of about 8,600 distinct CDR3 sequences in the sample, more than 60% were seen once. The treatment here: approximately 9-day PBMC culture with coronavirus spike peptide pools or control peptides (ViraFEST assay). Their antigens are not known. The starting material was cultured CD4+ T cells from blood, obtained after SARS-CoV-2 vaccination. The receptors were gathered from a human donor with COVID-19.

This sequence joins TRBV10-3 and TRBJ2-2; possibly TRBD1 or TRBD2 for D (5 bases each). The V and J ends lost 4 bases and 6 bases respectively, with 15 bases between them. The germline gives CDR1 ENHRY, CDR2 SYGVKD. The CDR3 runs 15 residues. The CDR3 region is CAISVGQGEAGELFF. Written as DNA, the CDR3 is TGTGCCATCAGTGTAGGGCAGGGAGAGGCCGGGGAGCTGTTTTTT.

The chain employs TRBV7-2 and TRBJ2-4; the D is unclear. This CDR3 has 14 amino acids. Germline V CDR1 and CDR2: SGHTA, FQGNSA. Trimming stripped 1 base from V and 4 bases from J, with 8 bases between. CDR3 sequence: CASSLGQVKNIQYF. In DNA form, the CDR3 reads TGTGCCAGCAGCTTAGGCCAGGTAAAAAACATTCAGTACTTC. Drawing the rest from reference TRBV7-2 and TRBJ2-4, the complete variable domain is GAGVSQSPSNKVTEKGKDVELRCDPISGHTALYWYRQSLGQGLEFLIYFQGNSAPDKSGLPSDRFSAERTGGSVSTLTIQRTQQEDSAVYLCASSLGQVKNIQYFGAGTRLSVL.

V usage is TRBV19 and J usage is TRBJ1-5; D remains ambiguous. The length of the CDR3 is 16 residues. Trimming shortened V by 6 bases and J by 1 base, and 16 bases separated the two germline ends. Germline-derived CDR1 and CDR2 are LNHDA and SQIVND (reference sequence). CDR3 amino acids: CASRYYSVGSNQPQHF. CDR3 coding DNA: TGTGCCAGTAGGTACTACAGCGTAGGAAGCAATCAGCCCCAGCATTTT.

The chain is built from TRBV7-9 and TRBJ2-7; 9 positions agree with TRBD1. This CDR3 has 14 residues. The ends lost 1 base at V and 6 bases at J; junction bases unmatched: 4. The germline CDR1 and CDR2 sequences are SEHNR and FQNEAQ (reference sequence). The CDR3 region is CASSLGTGVSEQYF. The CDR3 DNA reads TGTGCCAGCAGCTTAGGGACAGGGGTCTCCGAGCAGTACTTC.

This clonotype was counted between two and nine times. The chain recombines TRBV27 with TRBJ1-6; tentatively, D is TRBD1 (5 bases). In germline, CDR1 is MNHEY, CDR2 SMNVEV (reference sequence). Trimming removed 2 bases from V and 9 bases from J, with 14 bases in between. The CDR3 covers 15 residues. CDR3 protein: CASSLNMGRGSPLHF. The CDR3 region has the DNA TGTGCCAGCAGTTTAAATATGGGGAGGGGTTCACCCCTCCACTTT.

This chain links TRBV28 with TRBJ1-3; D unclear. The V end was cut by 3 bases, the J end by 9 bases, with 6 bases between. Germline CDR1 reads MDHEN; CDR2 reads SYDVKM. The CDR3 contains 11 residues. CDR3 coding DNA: TGTGCCAGCAGTTTGTCCGGCACCATATATTTT. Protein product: CASSLSGTIYF.

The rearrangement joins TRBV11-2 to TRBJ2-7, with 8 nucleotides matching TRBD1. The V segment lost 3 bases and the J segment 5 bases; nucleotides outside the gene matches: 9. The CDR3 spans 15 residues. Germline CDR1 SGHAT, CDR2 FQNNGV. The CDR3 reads CASSFLQGARNEQYF. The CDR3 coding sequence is TGTGCCAGCAGCTTCCTCCAGGGGGCGCGCAACGAGCAGTACTTC.

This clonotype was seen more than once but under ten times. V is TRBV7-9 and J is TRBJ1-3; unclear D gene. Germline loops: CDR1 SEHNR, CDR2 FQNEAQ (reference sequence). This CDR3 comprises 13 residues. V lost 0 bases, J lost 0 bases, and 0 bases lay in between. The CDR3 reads CASSLASGNTIYF. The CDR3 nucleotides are TGTGCCAGCAGCTTAGCCTCTGGAAACACCATATATTTT.

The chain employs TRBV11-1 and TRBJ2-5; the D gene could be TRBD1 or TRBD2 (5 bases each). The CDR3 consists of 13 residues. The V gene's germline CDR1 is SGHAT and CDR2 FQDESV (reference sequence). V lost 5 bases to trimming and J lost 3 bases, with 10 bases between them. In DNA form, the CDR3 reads TGTGCCAGCAGCCGGGACCACGAAGAGACCCAGTACTTC. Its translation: CASSRDHEETQYF. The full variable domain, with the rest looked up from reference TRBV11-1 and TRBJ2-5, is EAEVAQSPRYKITEKSQAVAFWCDPISGHATLYWYRQILGQGPELLVQFQDESVVDDSQLPKDRFSAERLKGVDSTLKIQPAELGDSAMYLCASSRDHEETQYFGPGTRLLVL.

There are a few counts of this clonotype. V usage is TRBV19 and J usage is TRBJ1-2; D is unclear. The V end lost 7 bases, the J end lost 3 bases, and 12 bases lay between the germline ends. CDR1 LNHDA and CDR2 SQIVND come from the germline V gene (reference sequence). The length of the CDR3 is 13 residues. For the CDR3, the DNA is TGTGCCAGTACCTTCGATACTTACTATGGCTACACCTTC. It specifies CASTFDTYYGYTF.

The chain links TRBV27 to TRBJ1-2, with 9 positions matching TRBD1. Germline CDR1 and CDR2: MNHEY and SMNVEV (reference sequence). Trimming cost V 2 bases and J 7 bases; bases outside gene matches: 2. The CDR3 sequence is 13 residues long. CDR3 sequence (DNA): TGTGCCAGCAGTTTAGGACAGGGGTTTGGCTACACCTTC. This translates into CASSLGQGFGYTF.

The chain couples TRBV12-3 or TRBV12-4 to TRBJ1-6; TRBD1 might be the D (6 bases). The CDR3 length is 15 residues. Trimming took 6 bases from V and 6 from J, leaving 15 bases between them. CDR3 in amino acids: CASRDPGQLNSPLHF. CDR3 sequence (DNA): TGTGCCAGCAGGGACCCCGGACAGCTTAATTCACCCCTCCACTTT.

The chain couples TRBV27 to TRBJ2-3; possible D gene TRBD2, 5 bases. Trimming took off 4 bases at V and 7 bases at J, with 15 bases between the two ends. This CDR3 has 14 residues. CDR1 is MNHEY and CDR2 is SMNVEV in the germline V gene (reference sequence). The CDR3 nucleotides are TGTGCCAGCAGTTCGTCCCGCGGGCCTTATACGCAGTATTTT. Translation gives CASSSSRGPYTQYF.

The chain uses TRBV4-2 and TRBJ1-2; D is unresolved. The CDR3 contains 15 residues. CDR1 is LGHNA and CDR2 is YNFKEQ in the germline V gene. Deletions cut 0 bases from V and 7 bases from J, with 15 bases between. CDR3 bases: TGTGCCAGCAGCCAAGAGCTAGGTCTCGTCGGTGGCTACACCTTC. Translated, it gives CASSQELGLVGGYTF.

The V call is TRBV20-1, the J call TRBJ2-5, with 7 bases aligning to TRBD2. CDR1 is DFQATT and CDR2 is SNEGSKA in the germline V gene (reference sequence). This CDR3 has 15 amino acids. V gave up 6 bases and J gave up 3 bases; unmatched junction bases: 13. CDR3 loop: CSATTPGTTKETQYF. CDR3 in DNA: TGCAGTGCAACGACCCCCGGGACTACCAAAGAGACCCAGTACTTC.

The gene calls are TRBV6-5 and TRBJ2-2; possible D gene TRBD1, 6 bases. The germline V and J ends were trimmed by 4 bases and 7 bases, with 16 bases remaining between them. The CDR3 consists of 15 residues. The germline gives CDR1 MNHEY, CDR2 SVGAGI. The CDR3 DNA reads TGTGCCAGCAGTTTGACCGGGACAAAAAGCGGGGAGCTGTTTTTT. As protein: CASSLTGTKSGELFF.

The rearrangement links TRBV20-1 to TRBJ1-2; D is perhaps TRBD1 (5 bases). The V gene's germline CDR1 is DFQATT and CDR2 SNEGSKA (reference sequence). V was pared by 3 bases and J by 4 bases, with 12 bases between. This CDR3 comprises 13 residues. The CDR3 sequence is CSASVDSSYGYTF. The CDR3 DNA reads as TGCAGTGCTAGCGTCGACAGTAGCTATGGCTACACCTTC.

The CDR3 coding sequence is TGTGCCAGCAGTTTCCGGAGCCAGGGGGCGGGCAATGAGCAGTTCTTC. It translates to CASSFRSQGAGNEQFF. The rearrangement links TRBV6-5 to TRBJ2-1; 8 bases map to TRBD1. The CDR3 sequence is 16 residues long. Germline CDR1 MNHEY, CDR2 SVGAGI. J lost 6 bases, V lost 4 bases, and 11 bases had no gene match.

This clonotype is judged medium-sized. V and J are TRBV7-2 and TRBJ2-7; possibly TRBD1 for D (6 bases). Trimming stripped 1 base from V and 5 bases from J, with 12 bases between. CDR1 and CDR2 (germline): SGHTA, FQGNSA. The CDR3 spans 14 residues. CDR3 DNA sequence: TGTGCCAGCAGCTTAGGGCAGGGGTTCCACGAGCAGTACTTC. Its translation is CASSLGQGFHEQYF.

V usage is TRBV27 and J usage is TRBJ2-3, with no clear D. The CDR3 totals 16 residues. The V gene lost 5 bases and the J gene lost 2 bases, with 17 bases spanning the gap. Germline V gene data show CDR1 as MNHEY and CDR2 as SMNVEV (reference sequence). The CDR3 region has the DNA TGTGCCAGCAGTCCGACGACGGCAGAGCACACAGATACGCAGTATTTT. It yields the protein CASSPTTAEHTDTQYF.